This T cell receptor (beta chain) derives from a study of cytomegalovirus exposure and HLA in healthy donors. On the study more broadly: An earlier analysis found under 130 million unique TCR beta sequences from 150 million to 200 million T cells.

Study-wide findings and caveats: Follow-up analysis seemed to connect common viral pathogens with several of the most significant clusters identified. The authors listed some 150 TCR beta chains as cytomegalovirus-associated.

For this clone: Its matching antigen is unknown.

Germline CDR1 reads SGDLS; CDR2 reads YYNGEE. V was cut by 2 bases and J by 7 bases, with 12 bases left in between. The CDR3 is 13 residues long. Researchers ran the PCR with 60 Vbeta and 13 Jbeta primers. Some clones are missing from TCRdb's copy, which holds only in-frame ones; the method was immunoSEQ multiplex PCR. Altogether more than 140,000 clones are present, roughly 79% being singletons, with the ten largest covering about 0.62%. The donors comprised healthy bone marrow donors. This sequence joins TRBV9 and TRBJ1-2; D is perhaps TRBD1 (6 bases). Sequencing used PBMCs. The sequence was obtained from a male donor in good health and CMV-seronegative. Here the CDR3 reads CASSVFLGAGYTF. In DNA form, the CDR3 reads TGTGCCAGCAGCGTCTTCCTGGGGGCTGGCTACACCTTC. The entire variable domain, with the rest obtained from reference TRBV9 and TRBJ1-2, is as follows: DSGVTQTPKHLITATGQRVTLRCSPRSGDLSVYWYQQSLDQGLQFLIQYYNGEERAKGNILERFSAQQFPDLHSELNLSSLELGDSALYFCASSVFLGAGYTFGSGTRLTVV.